The clone carrying this TCR beta chain occurred many times. Antigen unknown. This entry belongs to a study of neurological immune-mediated disorders. Germline values: CDR1 SGHRS, CDR2 YFSETQ. Trimming pared 0 bases from V and 1 base from J, leaving 4 bases between. The CDR3 spans 13 residues. PBMCs stored at -80 C, 2 million in total, were the source of the unsorted libraries. Study conclusions and caveats: Falling below healthy controls, multiple sclerosis showed the least TCR clonal expansion, while HTLV-1-associated myelopathy showed the most.

The authors obtained over 180 million TCR-beta sequences from 15-18 subjects per sequencing run. From the 5' RACE reads, TCRdb called clonotypes with MiXCR, one entry per CDR3 protein. Of over 50,000 distinct CDR3 sequences in the sample, around 5% were seen once. The chain employs TRBV5-1 and TRBJ1-2, with D unresolved. The source material was PBMCs. This receptor was taken from a human donor with multiple sclerosis. The donor label of this sample is uncertain. The DNA for the CDR3 is TGCGCCAGCAGCTTGGTTGGTAACTATGGCTACACCTTC. Translated, it gives CASSLVGNYGYTF.